This TCR beta chain was sequenced in a study of blood T cell repertoires in COVID-19. This CDR3 region has 14 residues. With 4 bases removed from V and 5 bases from J, the gap between germline ends came to 16 bases. Germline loops: CDR1 SGHRS, CDR2 YFSETQ. TCRdb keeps only in-frame clones here, not all; method: immunoSEQ multiplex PCR. This table holds just under 65,000 clones, roughly 76% found once. The source is a woman of 80 years or more with acute or convalescent COVID-19. Sequencing was carried out using peripheral blood. The rearrangement uses TRBV5-1 and TRBJ2-7, with D possibly matching TRBD1 (6 bases). CDR3 sequence: CASSPSHRVHEQYF. For the CDR3, the DNA is TGCGCCAGCAGCCCCTCGCACAGGGTCCACGAGCAGTACTTC.